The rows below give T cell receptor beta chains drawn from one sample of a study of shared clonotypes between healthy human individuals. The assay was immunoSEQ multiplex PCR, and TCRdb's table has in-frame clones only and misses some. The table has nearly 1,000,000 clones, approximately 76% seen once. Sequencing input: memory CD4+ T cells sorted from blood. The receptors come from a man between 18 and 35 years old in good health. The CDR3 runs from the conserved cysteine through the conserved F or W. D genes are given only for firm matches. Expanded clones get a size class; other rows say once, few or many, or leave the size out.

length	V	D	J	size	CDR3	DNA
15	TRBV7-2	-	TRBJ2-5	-	CASSSTGIPKETQYF	TGTGCCAGCAGCTCCACAGGGATCCCCAAAGAGACCCAGTACTTC
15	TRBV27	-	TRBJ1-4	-	CASSLALGKQEKLFF	TGTGCCAGCAGTTTGGCCCTTGGAAAACAGGAAAAACTGTTTTTT
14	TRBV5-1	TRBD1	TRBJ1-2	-	CASSLGGDRDGYTF	TGCGCCAGCAGCTTGGGAGGGGACAGAGATGGCTACACCTTC
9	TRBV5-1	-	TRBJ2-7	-	CASTGHQYF	TGCGCCAGCACGGGGCACCAGTACTTC
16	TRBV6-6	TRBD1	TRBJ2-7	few	CASSYPPGQRSHEQYF	TGTGCCAGCAGTTACCCGCCGGGACAGCGATCCCACGAGCAGTACTTC
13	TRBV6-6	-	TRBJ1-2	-	CASSYSAGYGYTF	TGTGCCAGCAGTTACTCCGCAGGGTATGGCTACACCTTC
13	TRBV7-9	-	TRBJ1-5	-	CASSLDSNQPQHF	TGTGCCAGCAGCCTTGATAGCAATCAGCCCCAGCATTTT
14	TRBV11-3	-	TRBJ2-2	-	CASREKLGAGELFF	TGTGCCAGCAGAGAGAAACTGGGGGCCGGGGAGCTGTTTTTT
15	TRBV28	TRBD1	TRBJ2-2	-	CASSRTGSNTGELFF	TGTGCCAGCAGTAGGACAGGGTCGAACACCGGGGAGCTGTTTTTT
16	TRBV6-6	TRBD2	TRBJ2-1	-	CASSYPRAGGDNEQFF	TGTGCCAGCAGTTACCCCCGAGCGGGGGGGGACAATGAGCAGTTCTTC
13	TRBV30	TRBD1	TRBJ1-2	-	CAWSVGTGKDYTF	TGTGCCTGGAGTGTGGGGACAGGGAAAGACTACACCTTC
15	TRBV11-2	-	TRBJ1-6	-	CASSLDVRLDSPLHF	TGTGCCAGCAGCTTAGATGTTCGACTGGATTCACCCCTCCACTTT
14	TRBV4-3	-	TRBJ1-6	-	CASSQGGSNSPLHF	TGCGCCAGCAGCCAAGGGGGCAGTAATTCACCCCTCCACTTT
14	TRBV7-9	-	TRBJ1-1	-	CASSLLGVNTEAFF	TGTGCCAGCAGCTTACTTGGGGTGAACACTGAAGCTTTCTTT
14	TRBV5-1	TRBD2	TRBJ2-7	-	CASSLDSGRDEQYF	TGCGCCAGCAGCTTGGATAGCGGGAGGGACGAGCAGTACTTC
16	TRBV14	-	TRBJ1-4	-	CASSRRTTVYNEKLFF	TGTGCCAGCAGCCGCAGAACGACGGTGTATAATGAAAAACTGTTTTTT
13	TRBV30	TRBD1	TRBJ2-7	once	CAWEQTGKDEQYF	TGTGCCTGGGAACAGACAGGGAAGGACGAGCAGTACTTC
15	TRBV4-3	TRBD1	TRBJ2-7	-	CASSIGTGGLYEQYF	TGCGCCAGCAGCATAGGGACAGGGGGTTTGTACGAGCAGTACTTC
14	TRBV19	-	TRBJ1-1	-	CASSSPRPNTEAFF	TGTGCCAGTAGTTCCCCCCGTCCGAACACTGAAGCTTTCTTT
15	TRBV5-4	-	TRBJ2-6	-	CASSFGNSGANVLTF	TGTGCCAGCAGCTTCGGCAACTCTGGGGCCAACGTCCTGACTTTC
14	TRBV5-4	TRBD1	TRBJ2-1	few	CASSHQGDNNEQFF	TGTGCCAGCAGCCATCAGGGGGACAACAATGAGCAGTTCTTC
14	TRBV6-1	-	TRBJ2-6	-	CASSDGGGANVLTF	TGTGCCAGCAGTGACGGTGGGGGGGCCAACGTCCTGACTTTC
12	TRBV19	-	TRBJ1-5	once	CASSNGDQPQHF	TGTGCCAGTAGTAACGGGGATCAGCCCCAGCATTTT
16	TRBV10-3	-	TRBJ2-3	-	CAISALRAHSADTQYF	TGTGCCATCAGTGCCCTGCGGGCCCATAGTGCAGATACGCAGTATTTT
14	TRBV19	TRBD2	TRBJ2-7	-	CASRQAGRSYEQYF	TGTGCCAGTAGGCAAGCGGGGCGCTCCTACGAGCAGTACTTC
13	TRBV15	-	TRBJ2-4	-	CATSREGSGIQYF	TGTGCCACCAGCAGAGAAGGTAGCGGCATTCAGTACTTC
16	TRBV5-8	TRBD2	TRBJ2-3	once	CASSALLAGVMDTQYF	TGTGCCAGCAGCGCTTTACTAGCGGGAGTAATGGATACGCAGTATTTT
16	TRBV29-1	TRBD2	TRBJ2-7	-	CSAKCGGGVARYEQYF	TGCAGCGCTAAGTGCGGCGGGGGAGTCGCGAGGTACGAGCAGTACTTC
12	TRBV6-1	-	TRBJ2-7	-	CASNDLGGNQYF	TGTGCCAGCAATGACCTAGGGGGGAACCAGTACTTC
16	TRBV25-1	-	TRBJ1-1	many	CASSDSTIRASTEAFF	TGTGCCAGCAGTGACTCTACAATTCGGGCGAGCACTGAAGCTTTCTTT
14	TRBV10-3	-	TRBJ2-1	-	CAISRDKSYNEQFF	TGTGCCATCAGCCGGGACAAATCCTACAATGAGCAGTTCTTC
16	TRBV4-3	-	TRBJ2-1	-	CASSRTPGEGIYEQFF	TGCGCCAGCAGCCGAACCCCAGGGGAGGGAATCTATGAGCAGTTCTTC
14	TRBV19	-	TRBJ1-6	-	CASRQPEGRSPLHF	TGTGCCAGTAGGCAGCCAGAGGGCCGGTCACCCCTCCACTTT
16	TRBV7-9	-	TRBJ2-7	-	CASSLLSWGSSYEQYF	TGTGCCAGCAGCCTCCTTTCGTGGGGGAGCTCCTACGAGCAGTACTTC
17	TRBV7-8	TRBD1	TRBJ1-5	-	CASSTRTGGFDNQPQHF	TGTGCCAGCAGCACTAGGACAGGGGGGTTTGACAATCAGCCCCAGCATTTT
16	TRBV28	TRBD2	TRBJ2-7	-	CASSLYSGGRSYEQYF	TGTGCCAGCAGTTTATATAGCGGGGGGAGATCTTACGAGCAGTACTTC
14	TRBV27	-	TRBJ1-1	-	CASGIATGNTEAFF	TGTGCCAGCGGAATTGCGACAGGGAACACTGAAGCTTTCTTT
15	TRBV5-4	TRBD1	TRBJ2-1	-	CASSGGQGAYNEQFF	TGTGCCAGCAGCGGTGGACAGGGGGCATACAATGAGCAGTTCTTC
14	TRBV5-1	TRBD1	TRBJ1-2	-	CASSLDREIYGYTF	TGCGCCAGCAGCCTGGACAGGGAGATCTATGGCTACACCTTC
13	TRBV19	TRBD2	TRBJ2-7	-	CASRQRGSYEQYF	TGTGCCAGTAGGCAGCGGGGCTCCTACGAGCAGTACTTC
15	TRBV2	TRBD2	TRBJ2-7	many	CASKGPAGGTDEQYF	TGTGCCAGCAAGGGGCCAGCGGGGGGGACCGACGAGCAGTACTTC